The clone carrying this TCR beta chain was detected only once. Sequencing used immunoSEQ multiplex PCR; TCRdb keeps in-frame clones, though not all of them. The table has 24,000 or so clones, around 80% seen once. Relapse after autologous stem cell transplantation occurred in every patient, and brentuximab vedotin exposure varied. V dropped 4 bases and J dropped 8; count of bases not matched to a gene: 4. Germline V gene sequence: CDR1 SGHAT, CDR2 FQNNGV. This CDR3 spans 13 amino acids. This sample stems from a study of PD-1 blockade in classical Hodgkin lymphoma. This sequence joins TRBV11-2 and TRBJ1-2, with 10 bases aligning to TRBD1. This specimen was peripheral blood mononuclear cells (PBMCs), taken before the second cycle of nivolumab. The origin of this receptor is a human donor with classical Hodgkin lymphoma. This CDR3 is CASSSDRGLGYTF. The CDR3 DNA sequence: TGTGCCAGCAGCTCCGACAGGGGGCTAGGCTACACCTTC.